These 25 T cell receptor beta chains share one sample of origin, sequenced in a study of blood T cell repertoires in COVID-19. Sequenced by immunoSEQ multiplex PCR; TCRdb stores in-frame clones only, minus some. The top ten hold 3% of the sample, which has 200,000 to 300,000 clones, approximately 83% seen once. Sequencing was done on a sample of peripheral blood. Receptors originate from a woman aged 25 to 45 who had recovered from COVID-19.

In its sample, this clone was seen a few times. The rearrangement joins TRBV19 to TRBJ1-5; tentatively, D is TRBD1 (6 bases). The length of the CDR3 is 16 residues. Looked up from germline, CDR1 is LNHDA and CDR2 is SQIVND (reference sequence). V was pared by 6 bases and J by 2 bases, with 17 bases between. This CDR3 reads CASSLGHQAGNQPQHF. The CDR3 nucleotides read TGTGCCAGTAGCTTGGGACACCAGGCAGGCAATCAGCCCCAGCATTTT.

This rearrangement joins TRBV4-2 to TRBJ1-2, with 7 bases identical to TRBD1. The junction had 4 bases not matched to a gene; V was cut back by 0 bases and J by 3 bases. Germline CDR1 and CDR2: LGHNA and YNFKEQ. The CDR3 consists of 15 residues. This CDR3 is CASSQESRGDYGYTF. The CDR3 DNA reads as TGTGCCAGCAGCCAAGAGTCCAGGGGGGACTATGGCTACACCTTC.

This clone has only a few counts. This rearrangement joins TRBV3-1 (or the pseudogene TRBV3-2) to TRBJ2-7; the match to TRBD1 covers 11 bases. The CDR3 length is 15 residues. The trim removed 3 bases at V and 7 bases at J, leaving 8 bases unmatched. The germline V gene encodes CDR1 LGHDT and CDR2 YNNKEL (reference sequence). The CDR3 nucleotides read TGTGCCAGCAGCCACTGGGACAGGGGGAAAGGTGAGCAGTACTTC. Its translation is CASSHWDRGKGEQYF.

This clone was seen only a few times. The V and J genes are TRBV30 and TRBJ1-1, with D maybe TRBD1 (6 bases). This CDR3 region has 14 residues. Trimming removed 4 bases from V and 0 bases from J, with 12 bases in between. CDR1 is GTSNPN, CDR2 SVGIG, per germline (reference sequence). DNA for the CDR3: TGTGCCTGGAATTGGGGACAACTGAACACTGAAGCTTTCTTT. This encodes CAWNWGQLNTEAFF.

This clone was found once. This chain connects TRBV6-2 or TRBV6-3 to TRBJ1-2; D is unclear. This CDR3 comprises 11 residues. Between the trimmed V and J ends, which lost 5 bases and 13 bases, there was a span of 14 bases. CDR1 and CDR2 (germline): MNHEY, SVGEGT. CDR3 amino acids: CASSPAARVTF. The CDR3 region has the DNA TGTGCCAGCAGTCCGGCTGCGAGGGTCACCTTC.

V gene TRBV6-2 or TRBV6-3 combines with J gene TRBJ2-3; 12 positions agree with TRBD2. Germline assignment: CDR1 MNHEY and CDR2 SVGEGT. This CDR3 has 12 residues. V trimming: 5 bases; J trimming: 14 bases; junction bases outside the gene matches: 5. In nucleotides, the CDR3 is TGTGCCAGCAGTAACCTAGCGGGGGGGCCGTATTTT. It translates to CASSNLAGGPYF.

The chain joins TRBV7-2 to TRBJ2-1, with 7 bases aligning to TRBD2. Germline V gives CDR1 SGHTA, CDR2 FQGNSA. With 3 bases clipped from V and 6 bases from J, the junction kept 5 bases outside the gene matches. CDR3 length equals 14 residues. As DNA, the CDR3 is TGTGCCAGCAGCTTGAGGGACTACGGCAATGAGCAGTTCTTC. Translation gives CASSLRDYGNEQFF.

This chain links TRBV29-1 with TRBJ2-4, with 7 bases that match TRBD2. With 1 base clipped from V and 7 bases from J, the junction kept 4 bases outside the gene matches. Germline lookup yields CDR1 SQVTM and CDR2 ANQGSEA. The CDR3 is made up of 13 amino acids. CDR3 region: CSVEAGGVNIQYF. CDR3 DNA: TGCAGCGTTGAAGCTGGGGGGGTGAACATTCAGTACTTC.

This chain connects TRBV7-9 to TRBJ1-1, with 7 bases that match TRBD1. V gave up 5 bases and J gave up 7 bases; unmatched junction bases: 7. Germline V CDR1 and CDR2: SEHNR, FQNEAQ (reference sequence). The CDR3 totals 13 residues. The CDR3 DNA is TGTGCCAGCAGCCGGGGACAGACTTATGAAGCTTTCTTT. Protein: CASSRGQTYEAFF.

The V gene is TRBV5-1, the J gene TRBJ2-7, with 10 bases lining up with TRBD2. The CDR3 spans 15 residues. Germline CDR1 is SGHRS and CDR2 is YFSETQ. The V segment lost 1 base and the J segment 2 bases; nucleotides outside the gene matches: 3. The CDR3 loop reads CASSLIAGGAYEQYF. Here the CDR3 DNA reads TGCGCCAGCAGCTTGATAGCGGGGGGCGCCTACGAGCAGTACTTC.

V and J are TRBV5-4 and TRBJ1-2, with D perhaps matching TRBD1 (6 bases). CDR3 size: 14 residues. The germline V gene encodes CDR1 SGHNT and CDR2 YYREEE (reference sequence). V lost 5 bases to trimming and J lost 4 bases, with 15 bases between them. CDR3 region: CASRERTGRYGYTF. The CDR3 coding sequence is TGTGCCAGCAGAGAAAGAACAGGGCGCTATGGCTACACCTTC. The whole variable domain, remainder taken from reference TRBV5-4 and TRBJ1-2, is ETGVTQSPTHLIKTRGQQVTLRCSSQSGHNTVSWYQQALGQGPQFIFQYYREEENGRGNFPPRFSGLQFPNYSSELNVNALELDDSALYLCASRERTGRYGYTFGSGTRLTVV.

This clone occurred once. Distinct nucleotide sequences in the sample also encode this CDR3. CDR3 coding DNA: TGTGCCAGCAGCCAGGTACTAGCGGGGCCCTACGAGCAGTACTTC. Protein sequence: CASSQVLAGPYEQYF. V usage is TRBV3-1 (or the pseudogene TRBV3-2) and J usage is TRBJ2-7; 10 nucleotides line up with TRBD2. J lost 2 bases, V lost 3 bases, and 4 bases had no gene match. This CDR3 has 15 amino acids. From germline, CDR1 is LGHDT and CDR2 YNNKEL (reference sequence).

CDR3 residues: CASSPRRLGINQPQHF. CDR3 nucleotides: TGTGCCAGTAGTCCTAGACGCCTGGGTATCAATCAGCCCCAGCATTTT. This sequence joins TRBV19 and TRBJ1-5; D gene uncertain. Germline assignment: CDR1 LNHDA and CDR2 SQIVND (reference sequence). V was cut by 5 bases and J by 3 bases, with 17 bases left in between. This CDR3 contains 16 residues.

The chain joins TRBV14 to TRBJ2-7, with D perhaps TRBD2 (6 bases). The V gene lost 4 bases and the J gene lost 9 bases, with 25 bases spanning the gap. Germline-derived CDR1 and CDR2 are SGHDN and FVKESK. The CDR3 has 16 amino acids. The CDR3 DNA follows: TGTGCCAGCAGCCTTAACCCTAGAAGCGGGCCCCGGGGGCAGTACTTC. Its translation is CASSLNPRSGPRGQYF.

This clone was counted once. The V call is TRBV18, the J call TRBJ1-1; D not certain. Per germline, CDR1 KGHSH and CDR2 LQKENI. Trimming removed 2 bases at V and 4 bases at J, with 14 bases between. The CDR3 consists of 15 residues. The CDR3 DNA reads TGTGCCAGCTCACCAACCACAGCGGGCGGCACTGAAGCTTTCTTT. It translates to CASSPTTAGGTEAFF. Supplemented by reference TRBV18 and TRBJ1-1, the full variable domain reads NAGVMQNPRHLVRRRGQEARLRCSPMKGHSHVYWYRQLPEEGLKFMVYLQKENIIDESGMPKERFSAEFPKEGPSILRIQQVVRGDSAAYFCASSPTTAGGTEAFFGQGTRLTVV.

This chain joins TRBV13 and TRBJ2-7; 8 positions agree with TRBD1. The CDR3 covers 15 residues. Germline CDR1 and CDR2: PRHDT and FYEKMQ (reference sequence). Trimming removed 5 bases from V and 6 bases from J; junction bases left unmatched: 12. The CDR3 here is CASSTYGQGYFEQYF. The CDR3 nucleotides are TGTGCCAGCAGCACCTACGGACAGGGTTATTTCGAGCAGTACTTC. The full variable domain, in which reference TRBV13 and TRBJ2-7 provide the parts outside the CDR3, is AAGVIQSPRHLIKEKRETATLKCYPIPRHDTVYWYQQGPGQDPQFLISFYEKMQSDKGSIPDRFSAQQFSDYHSELNMSSLELGDSALYFCASSTYGQGYFEQYFGPGTRLTVT.

The rearrangement links TRBV5-1 to TRBJ2-1, with D perhaps TRBD2 (6 bases). The germline gives CDR1 SGHRS, CDR2 YFSETQ. This CDR3 contains 15 residues. V lost 4 bases and J lost 2, with 13 bases in between. In DNA, the CDR3 is TGCGCCAGCAGCACCCCCGGGGGACCCTACAATGAGCAGTTCTTC. It yields the protein CASSTPGGPYNEQFF.

The V gene is TRBV19, the J gene TRBJ2-5; D gene unclear. V was shortened by 3 bases and J by 4 bases, with 9 bases between the two germline ends. Germline loops: CDR1 LNHDA, CDR2 SQIVND (reference sequence). This CDR3 contains 13 residues. The CDR3 region has the DNA TGTGCCAGTAGTATTTTATCAGGAGAGACCCAGTACTTC. Its protein is CASSILSGETQYF.

The chain combines TRBV20-1 with TRBJ2-3, with D possibly being TRBD2 (6 bases). V shed 3 bases and J shed 2 bases, with 15 bases lying between them. This CDR3 is built from 15 residues. From germline, CDR1 is DFQATT and CDR2 SNEGSKA (reference sequence). The CDR3 DNA follows: TGCAGTGCTAGTACTCCCGCGGGGAACACAGATACGCAGTATTTT. This translates into CSASTPAGNTDTQYF.

CDR3 amino acids: CASSFSPGGYGTNEKLFF. The CDR3 region has the DNA TGTGCCAGCAGCTTCTCTCCCGGGGGTTACGGGACTAATGAAAAACTGTTTTTT. V and J are TRBV7-6 and TRBJ1-4; a possible D gene is TRBD1 (5 bases). V was clipped by 3 bases and J by 2 bases, with 19 bases between them. The germline V gene has CDR1 SGHVS and CDR2 FNYEAQ. CDR3 length: 18 residues.

The CDR3 region has the DNA TGTGCCAGCAGTTACGGGGGGGTACGGACGAGGACTGAAGCTTTCTTT. It specifies CASSYGGVRTRTEAFF. The chain has TRBV6-5 and TRBJ1-1, with D possibly being TRBD1 (5 bases). The V end was cut by 2 bases, the J end by 5 bases, with 18 bases between. Germline V lookup: CDR1 MNHEY, CDR2 SVGAGI. The CDR3 is made up of 16 amino acids.

The chain combines TRBV27 with TRBJ1-2, with 7 bases fitting TRBD1. The CDR3 spans 14 residues. Trimming removed 4 bases from V and 5 bases from J; junction bases left unmatched: 7. Germline V gene data show CDR1 as MNHEY and CDR2 as SMNVEV (reference sequence). CDR3 loop: CASSWSGGPYGYTF. CDR3 sequence (DNA): TGTGCCAGCAGTTGGTCAGGGGGGCCATATGGCTACACCTTC.

J is TRBJ1-4 and V is TRBV5-1, with unresolved D. V lost 3 bases to trimming and J lost 0 bases, with 12 bases between them. The CDR3 is 16 amino acids. Germline values: CDR1 SGHRS, CDR2 YFSETQ. CDR3 protein: CASSSPSGATNEKLFF. In nucleotides, the CDR3 is TGCGCCAGCAGCTCCCCGTCCGGTGCAACTAATGAAAAACTGTTTTTT.

The V call is TRBV2, the J call TRBJ2-7; the match to TRBD2 covers 9 bases. The CDR3 loop spans 18 amino acids. J was trimmed by 2 bases and V by 1 base; bases with no gene match: 12. Looked up from germline, CDR1 is SNHLY and CDR2 is FYNNEI. The CDR3, as DNA: TGTGCCAGCAGTGAAGGAGCCCAATGGGTAGCGGGGGCCTACGAGCAGTACTTC. Encoded protein: CASSEGAQWVAGAYEQYF. The full variable domain, in which reference TRBV2 and TRBJ2-7 provide the parts outside the CDR3, is EPEVTQTPSHQVTQMGQEVILRCVPISNHLYFYWYRQILGQKVEFLVSFYNNEISEKSEIFDDQFSVERPDGSNFTLKIRSTKLEDSAMYFCASSEGAQWVAGAYEQYFGPGTRLTVT.

CDR3 sequence: CASSQRGVGTDTQYF. For the CDR3, the DNA is TGTGCCAGCAGCCAGCGCGGGGTGGGGACAGATACGCAGTATTTT. The chain couples TRBV5-8 to TRBJ2-3; tentatively, D is TRBD2 (6 bases). The CDR3 length is 15 residues. Looked up from germline, CDR1 is SGHTS and CDR2 is YDEGEE. Deletions cut 4 bases from V and 3 bases from J, with 15 bases between.